This entry is about one TCR beta chain. No antigen is known for it. This entry is derived from a study of monozygotic twins with inflammatory bowel disease. The CDR3 length is 17 residues. Germline CDR1 reads SGHKS; CDR2 reads YYEKEE (reference sequence). Regarding the study as a whole: It was in IBD patients that TCRbeta diversity (inverse Simpson) was lower than in healthy co-twins. Individual T cell subtypes were not distinguishable.

Amplification of TCRalpha and TCRbeta cDNA involved two nested PCRs that ran for 16 and 9 cycles. Reanalyzing the 5' RACE reads, TCRdb keeps one entry per CDR3 protein, without DNA. This listing includes 210,000 or so distinct CDR3 sequences. V is TRBV5-5 and J is TRBJ1-1. The source is a human donor with ulcerative colitis or Crohn's disease, or a healthy co-twin of an affected twin (not recorded which). Sequences were obtained from blood. The CDR3 protein is CASSFQDALSVITEAFF.